The 26 T cell receptor beta chains given below trace back to one sample, sequenced in a study of a mutant IDH1 vaccine in newly diagnosed glioma. Sequencing was performed with immunoSEQ multiplex PCR; in TCRdb, only in-frame clones are kept and a portion is missing. The sample holds about 70,000 clones, more than 70% seen once. Described time point: baseline, week 1 (first vaccination visit). The treatment denotes: pre-vaccination baseline after standard-of-care therapy. Sequencing was performed on peripheral blood mononuclear cells (PBMCs), taken from a glioma patient treated with radiotherapy, temozolomide or both. The receptors stem from a woman under 30 with glioma. Some clones in this sample may be carry-over from other donors' samples.

V gene TRBV10-3 combines with J gene TRBJ2-5; the match to TRBD1 covers 9 bases. The CDR3 is 16 residues long. The germline gives CDR1 ENHRY, CDR2 SYGVKD. V lost 2 bases and J lost 4; bases outside the gene matches: 8. CDR3: CAISEGTGGRGETQYF. In DNA, the CDR3 is TGTGCCATCAGTGAGGGTACAGGGGGCCGGGGAGAGACCCAGTACTTC.

This clone was detected a few times. The rearrangement uses TRBV2 and TRBJ1-1; D ambiguous. V lost 5 bases and J lost 5, with 18 bases in between. The CDR3 loop spans 15 amino acids. Germline loops: CDR1 SNHLY, CDR2 FYNNEI. The CDR3 loop is CASSYNRLGKTEAFF. The CDR3, as DNA: TGTGCCAGCAGTTATAACCGGTTGGGGAAGACTGAAGCTTTCTTT.

The chain carries TRBV4-3 and TRBJ2-2; TRBD2 agrees at 9 bases. This CDR3 has 16 residues. V lost 0 bases and J lost 5; bases outside the gene matches: 4. Germline V gene lookup returns CDR1 LGHNA and CDR2 YSLEER. CDR3 amino acids: CASSQDAGGTTGELFF. For the CDR3, the DNA is TGCGCCAGCAGCCAAGATGCGGGGGGGACGACCGGGGAGCTGTTTTTT.

V gene TRBV5-1 combines with J gene TRBJ2-3, with no clear D. Germline lookup yields CDR1 SGHRS and CDR2 YFSETQ. V was pared by 0 bases and J by 4 bases, with 6 bases between. The CDR3 extends over 13 amino acids. The chain's CDR3 is CASSLVLSDTQYF. The CDR3 nucleotides are TGCGCCAGCAGCTTGGTCCTCTCAGATACGCAGTATTTT.

The chain combines TRBV21-1 with TRBJ2-5. TRBV21-1 is classified as a pseudogene. There are 13 residues in the CDR3. This chain's CDR3 is CASSPGKGETQYF. In nucleotides, the CDR3 is TGTGCCAGCAGCCCCGGGAAGGGGGAGACCCAGTACTTC.

The CDR3 protein is CASSLLGGEKETQYF. The CDR3 bases are TGTGCCAGCAGCTTACTGGGGGGCGAAAAAGAGACCCAGTACTTC. The chain carries TRBV7-9 and TRBJ2-5; D possibly uses TRBD1 or TRBD2 (6 bases each). The CDR3 has 15 amino acids. CDR1 is SEHNR and CDR2 is FQNEAQ in the germline V gene (reference sequence). V lost 2 bases and J lost 3, with 13 bases in between.

For the CDR3, the DNA is TGTGCCATCAGTGTGTTGGGGGGGGAGAAACTCTCCTACGAGCAGTACTTC. It translates to CAISVLGGEKLSYEQYF. This chain connects TRBV10-3 to TRBJ2-7; 7 positions agree with TRBD2. Germline CDR1 reads ENHRY; CDR2 reads SYGVKD. V dropped 4 bases and J dropped 0; count of bases not matched to a gene: 12. The CDR3 consists of 17 residues.

The V call is TRBV29-1, the J call TRBJ1-1, with TRBD1 as a possible D gene (6 bases). The CDR3 is made up of 13 amino acids. CDR1 is SQVTM and CDR2 is ANQGSEA in the germline V gene. Trimming took off 7 bases at V and 6 bases at J, with 18 bases between the two ends. Here the CDR3 DNA reads TGCAGCGCACAGACAGGAAGGGTTGCTGAAGCTTTCTTT. It yields the protein CSAQTGRVAEAFF.

The V and J genes are TRBV29-1 and TRBJ2-4; D is uncertain. Trimming shortened V by 7 bases and J by 5 bases, and 15 bases separated the two germline ends. CDR1 SQVTM and CDR2 ANQGSEA come from the germline V gene. The CDR3 has 13 amino acids. CDR3 residues: CSASPGVENIQYF. For the CDR3, the DNA is TGCAGCGCCTCGCCCGGAGTCGAAAACATTCAGTACTTC.

The chain links TRBV6-6 to TRBJ2-4, with 7 bases lining up with TRBD1. This CDR3 comprises 15 residues. With 0 bases clipped from V and 6 bases from J, the junction kept 5 bases outside the gene matches. CDR1 is MNHNY and CDR2 is SVGAGI in the germline V gene (reference sequence). CDR3 nucleotides: TGTGCCAGCAGTTACTCGAGTCGGGACAGAAACATTCAGTACTTC. This encodes CASSYSSRDRNIQYF.

V usage is TRBV7-9 and J usage is TRBJ2-7, with D hard to call. V lost 5 bases to trimming and J lost 5 bases, with 13 bases between them. CDR1 is SEHNR and CDR2 is FQNEAQ in the germline V gene (reference sequence). The CDR3 spans 13 residues. The CDR3 sequence is CASSLSFSDEQYF. CDR3 nucleotides: TGTGCCAGCAGCCTTAGTTTTTCAGACGAGCAGTACTTC. Variable domain in full (rest from reference TRBV7-9 and TRBJ2-7): DTGVSQNPRHKITKRGQNVTFRCDPISEHNRLYWYRQTLGQGPEFLTYFQNEAQLEKSRLLSDRFSAERPKGSFSTLEIQRTEQGDSAMYLCASSLSFSDEQYFGPGTRLTVT.

The V call is TRBV5-6, the J call TRBJ1-1, with a tentative D call TRBD1 (5 bases). Germline V gene data show CDR1 as SGHDT and CDR2 as YYEEEE. The ends were cut back, 3 bases at V and 5 bases at J, with 11 bases in the middle. The CDR3 totals 13 residues. CDR3 DNA sequence: TGTGCCAGCAGCTGGGGCCCAGGGACTGAAGCTTTCTTT. Protein: CASSWGPGTEAFF. Filled out from reference TRBV5-6 and TRBJ1-1, the complete variable domain reads DAGVTQSPTHLIKTRGQQVTLRCSPKSGHDTVSWYQQALGQGPQFIFQYYEEEERQRGNFPDRFSGHQFPNYSSELNVNALLLGDSALYLCASSWGPGTEAFFGQGTRLTVV.

The CDR3 bases are TGTGCCAGCAGCTCTCCGGACCGGTATGAAGCTTTCTTT. It codes for CASSSPDRYEAFF. The chain uses TRBV7-9 and TRBJ1-1; D unclear. The CDR3 sequence is 13 residues long. Deletions cut 4 bases from V and 7 bases from J, with 13 bases between. CDR1 SEHNR and CDR2 FQNEAQ come from the germline V gene (reference sequence).

The chain's CDR3 is CASSEPGYGYTF. DNA of the CDR3: TGTGCCAGCAGTGAACCGGGGTACGGCTACACCTTC. This sequence joins TRBV6-1 and TRBJ1-2, with D unclear. Trimming removed 2 bases at V and 8 bases at J, with 9 bases between. The germline CDR1 and CDR2 sequences are MNHNS and SASEGT. The CDR3 is 12 residues long.

This chain connects TRBV12-5 to TRBJ1-1; D gene unclear. Trimming took 6 bases from V and 9 from J, leaving 5 bases between them. Germline V gives CDR1 LGHNT, CDR2 FRNRAP. This CDR3 is built from 9 residues. CDR3 sequence: CASGLQAFF. The CDR3 DNA reads TGTGCTAGTGGCTTACAAGCTTTCTTT.

The V gene is TRBV6-5, the J gene TRBJ1-5; maybe TRBD1 (6 bases). Trimming shortened V by 4 bases and J by 3 bases, and 10 bases separated the two germline ends. Germline V gene sequence: CDR1 MNHEY, CDR2 SVGAGI. The CDR3 consists of 14 residues. The CDR3 reads CASSLQGPNQPQHF. CDR3 bases: TGTGCCAGCAGTTTACAGGGCCCCAATCAGCCCCAGCATTTT.

CDR3 sequence: CASSQGGTGTYEQYF. The CDR3 DNA reads as TGCGCCAGCAGCCAAGGAGGGACAGGGACCTACGAGCAGTACTTC. The chain couples TRBV4-1 to TRBJ2-7, with TRBD1 identical over 9 bases. The CDR3 covers 15 residues. CDR1 and CDR2 (germline): MGHRA, YSYEKL. V was clipped by 1 base and J by 2 bases; unmatched bases: 3.

This clone came up once. The J gene is TRBJ1-1, the V gene TRBV6-1; a possible D gene is TRBD1 (6 bases). Germline V lookup: CDR1 MNHNS, CDR2 SASEGT. This CDR3 is 14 amino acids long. V was cut by 1 base and J by 6 bases, with 12 bases left in between. CDR3 sequence reads: CASSEGQGPAEAFF. Written as DNA, the CDR3 is TGTGCCAGCAGTGAAGGGCAGGGGCCGGCTGAAGCTTTCTTT.

The chain uses TRBV10-3 and TRBJ2-3, with TRBD2 matching 12 bases. The CDR3 totals 16 residues. The ends lost 7 bases at V and 6 bases at J; junction bases unmatched: 11. The V gene's germline CDR1 is ENHRY and CDR2 SYGVKD. The CDR3 sequence is CAIKKTSGGPGDTQYF. CDR3 in DNA: TGTGCCATCAAGAAGACTAGCGGGGGCCCTGGGGATACGCAGTATTTT.

A single count supports this clone. The genes are TRBV6-5 and TRBJ2-7, with 9 nucleotides matching TRBD1. Looked up from germline, CDR1 is MNHEY and CDR2 is SVGAGI. The CDR3 loop spans 15 amino acids. Trimming cost V 6 bases and J 3 bases; bases outside gene matches: 9. The CDR3 region is CASSPGVGQGYEQYF. The CDR3 coding sequence is TGTGCCAGCAGCCCAGGGGTGGGACAGGGCTACGAGCAGTACTTC.

The rearrangement joins TRBV9 to TRBJ1-1; TRBD1 matches 11 bases. This CDR3 spans 13 amino acids. Germline values: CDR1 SGDLS, CDR2 YYNGEE. The V segment lost 5 bases and the J segment 5 bases; nucleotides outside the gene matches: 2. The CDR3 spells CASRGTGGTEAFF. The CDR3 DNA follows: TGTGCCAGCAGGGGGACAGGGGGGACTGAAGCTTTCTTT.

The V gene is TRBV6-5, the J gene TRBJ1-2; D not certain. Germline values: CDR1 MNHEY, CDR2 SVGAGI. The V gene lost 11 bases and the J gene lost 1 base, with 14 bases spanning the gap. The CDR3 consists of 13 residues. CDR3 DNA: TGTGCCGCATCAAGGACTTATAACTATGGCTACACCTTC. Its translation is CAASRTYNYGYTF.

The chain links TRBV6-1 to TRBJ1-2; D remains unclear. Germline lookup yields CDR1 MNHNS and CDR2 SASEGT. This CDR3 has 13 amino acids. Trimming removed 3 bases at V and 12 bases at J, with 17 bases between. DNA for the CDR3: TGTGCCAGCAGTGAGGGTAGAGGAAGGTTACACACCTTC. This gives the protein CASSEGRGRLHTF.

About this clone: A read error may account for a junction end that differs from germline. V is TRBV7-7 and J is TRBJ1-4; 10 positions match TRBD1. CDR1 and CDR2 from the germline V gene are SSHAT and FNYEAQ (reference sequence). The CDR3 consists of 16 residues. The CDR3 loop reads CASSSGQGRPNEKLFF. The CDR3 DNA reads TGTGCTAGCAGCTCGGGACAGGGGCGGCCTAATGAAAAACTGTTTTTT.

This chain uses TRBV6-5 with TRBJ1-5, with a possible D match to TRBD1 (5 bases). This CDR3 is built from 14 residues. V lost 7 bases and J 5 bases, leaving 15 bases between the germline ends. The germline gives CDR1 MNHEY, CDR2 SVGAGI. The CDR3 here is CASTPGGEDQPQHF. In DNA form, the CDR3 reads TGTGCCAGCACCCCGGGGGGGGAGGATCAGCCCCAGCATTTT.

This rearrangement joins TRBV30 to TRBJ1-2, with TRBD1 matching over 12 bases. The CDR3 sequence is 16 residues long. The V gene end was trimmed by 2 bases and the J gene end by 8 bases; junction bases not matched to a gene: 12. CDR1 is GTSNPN, CDR2 SVGIG, per germline (reference sequence). The CDR3 is CAWSLGTGGPFLGYTF. The CDR3 bases are TGTGCCTGGAGTCTCGGGACAGGGGGCCCTTTTCTGGGCTACACCTTC.